These T cell receptor beta chains were read from a single sample in a study of beta chain features in type 1 diabetes. TCRdb's table, derived via immunoSEQ multiplex PCR, lists solely in-frame clones and lacks some. The data contain about 470,000 clones, about 30% of them singletons. Sequences were obtained from naive CD4+ T cells from blood. Receptors were obtained from a man younger than 35 in good health. Both conserved end residues are part of each CDR3. The D gene is left open where the match is weak. Expanded clones get a size class; other rows say once, few or many, or leave the size out.

-	few	TRBJ2-7	12	TRBV29-1	TGCAGCGTTGGGACTTCCTCCTACGAGCAGTACTTC	CSVGTSSYEQYF
-	few	TRBJ2-5	12	TRBV28	TGTGCCAGCAGTAGCGTTGTTCAGACCCAGTACTTC	CASSSVVQTQYF
TRBD2	few	TRBJ2-3	12	TRBV29-1	TGCAGCGCCGTAGCGGGAGGGGATCCGCAGTATTTT	CSAVAGGDPQYF
-	few	TRBJ2-7	11	TRBV20-1	TGCAGTGCTAGTGTGGACTACGAGCAGTACTTC	CSASVDYEQYF
TRBD1	-	TRBJ2-1	15	TRBV6-6	TGTGCCAGCAGCCGAGGGACAGGGGGCTACAATGAGCAGTTCTTC	CASSRGTGGYNEQFF
-	-	TRBJ2-7	15	TRBV10-3	TGTGCCATCAGTGAGGGACAGCCGAGGGCCTACGAGCAGTACTTC	CAISEGQPRAYEQYF
-	-	TRBJ2-6	14	TRBV5-4	TGTGCCAGCAGCTTGATCTCTGGGGCCAACGTCCTGACTTTC	CASSLISGANVLTF
-	-	TRBJ2-7	14	TRBV29-1	TGCAGCGTTGAAGATAGGGCAAGCTCCTACGAGCAGTACTTC	CSVEDRASSYEQYF
-	-	TRBJ1-1	12	TRBV10-3	TGTGCCATCAGTCTTGGGGAGCGCGGAGCTTTCTTT	CAISLGERGAFF
-	few	TRBJ2-1	13	TRBV11-1	TGTGCCAGCAGCCGACTTAGGGGTCGAGAGCAGTTCTTC	CASSRLRGREQFF
-	-	TRBJ2-1	15	TRBV7-2	TGTGCCAGCAGCTTAGACAGGGCAGTATACAATGAGCAGTTCTTC	CASSLDRAVYNEQFF
TRBD1	few	TRBJ2-7	15	TRBV29-1	TGCAGCGTCCGCATCCAGACAGGGCCTTGGGAGGAGCAGTACTTC	CSVRIQTGPWEEQYF
TRBD2	-	TRBJ2-1	17	TRBV5-1	TGCGCCAGCAGCATAGGACTAGCGGGCCCATTATACAATGAGCAGTTCTTC	CASSIGLAGPLYNEQFF
-	-	TRBJ2-2	13	TRBV30	TGTGCCTGGAGTGTACGGTTCACCGGGGAGCTGTTTTTT	CAWSVRFTGELFF
-	few	TRBJ2-6	15	TRBV25-1	TGTGCCAGTACGTATGGAGGCTCTGGGGCCAACGTCCTGACTTTC	CASTYGGSGANVLTF
-	-	TRBJ2-1	16	TRBV18	TGTGCCAGCTCACCTCAGGGGGGCAGCTCCTACAATGAGCAGTTCTTC	CASSPQGGSSYNEQFF
-	few	TRBJ2-1	15	TRBV11-1	TGTGCCAGCAGCTTAGCGGGGCCCGACTACAATGAGCAGTTCTTC	CASSLAGPDYNEQFF
-	-	TRBJ1-4	14	TRBV30	TGTGCCTGGAGTTTGTGGGGGACTAATGAAAAACTGTTTTTT	CAWSLWGTNEKLFF
TRBD2	-	TRBJ2-1	16	TRBV6-6	TGTGCCAGCAGTTACCCAGCGGGGAGCTCCTACAATGAGCAGTTCTTC	CASSYPAGSSYNEQFF
-	-	TRBJ2-7	11	TRBV11-1	TGTGCCAGCAGCTTCGTGGACCAGCAGTACTTC	CASSFVDQQYF
TRBD1	-	TRBJ2-7	13	TRBV6-5	TGTGCCAGCACCTCGGGACAGACCTACGAGCAGTACTTC	CASTSGQTYEQYF
TRBD2	few	TRBJ2-5	15	TRBV5-1	TGCGCCAGCAGCGAGGGACTAGGTCGGGGAGAGACCCAGTACTTC	CASSEGLGRGETQYF
TRBD2	few	TRBJ2-1	15	TRBV25-1	TGTGCCAGCAGTGGGCTAGCGGGAGACTACAATGAGCAGTTCTTC	CASSGLAGDYNEQFF
-	-	TRBJ2-1	13	TRBV29-1	TGCAGCGTTGTGCCGGGAGAGATCAATGAGCAGTTCTTC	CSVVPGEINEQFF
-	-	TRBJ2-3	13	TRBV7-2	TGTGCCAGCAGCTTAGGCGGCACAGATACGCAGTATTTT	CASSLGGTDTQYF
-	-	TRBJ2-3	13	TRBV7-2	TGTGCCAGCAGCCCTCCCTATTCAGATACGCAGTATTTT	CASSPPYSDTQYF
-	-	TRBJ1-4	14	TRBV15	TGTGCCACCAGCAGAGAGACCCCGGTAACAAAACTGTTTTTT	CATSRETPVTKLFF
-	few	TRBJ2-5	14	TRBV5-4	TGTGCCAGCAGCTTGGTTGCAGGGAAAGAGACCCAGTACTTC	CASSLVAGKETQYF
TRBD1	few	TRBJ2-5	16	TRBV5-1	TGCGCCAGCACTTACTTGGTAACAGGGGGATCAGAGACCCAGTACTTC	CASTYLVTGGSETQYF
-	-	TRBJ2-4	16	TRBV7-2	TGTGCCAGCAGCCCAGGGGGAGGGGCCTCAAGGAACATTCAGTACTTC	CASSPGGGASRNIQYF
TRBD1	-	TRBJ1-5	13	TRBV29-1	TGCAGCCGATGGGACAGCTCCAATCAGCCCCAGCATTTT	CSRWDSSNQPQHF
TRBD2	-	TRBJ2-5	14	TRBV5-4	TGTGCCAGCAGCCCGACTAGCGGCCAAGAGACCCAGTACTTC	CASSPTSGQETQYF